Shown below are 18 T cell receptor beta chains from a single sample sequenced in a study of blood T cell repertoires in COVID-19. Clones were read by immunoSEQ multiplex PCR, and TCRdb kept only the in-frame ones, dropping some. Of approximately 300,000 clones listed, around 86% are singletons. The sequencing input was PBMCs or T cells enriched from blood (not recorded which). The receptor source for this set is a woman aged 18-29 years who had recovered from COVID-19.

The genes are TRBV5-1 and TRBJ2-3; D possibly corresponds to TRBD1 (6 bases). CDR3 length equals 16 residues. Trimming pared 2 bases from V and 6 bases from J, leaving 19 bases between. Germline lookup yields CDR1 SGHRS and CDR2 YFSETQ. As DNA, the CDR3 is TGCGCCAGCAGCTTACGATCGCAGGGGACCCGGGATACGCAGTATTTT. Translated: CASSLRSQGTRDTQYF.

This chain links TRBV29-1 with TRBJ2-3, with D possibly TRBD1 on 7 matching bases. CDR3 length equals 11 residues. The germline CDR1 and CDR2 sequences are SQVTM and ANQGSEA. V gave up 7 bases and J gave up 6 bases, with 11 bases separating them. CDR3 DNA sequence: TGCAGCGCACAGGGGAGGGATACGCAGTATTTT. It is translated as CSAQGRDTQYF.

The V call is TRBV4-2, the J call TRBJ2-7; TRBD1 matches at 7 bases. CDR1 and CDR2 (germline): LGHNA, YNFKEQ. Trimming removed 4 bases from V and 4 bases from J; junction bases left unmatched: 7. This CDR3 region has 14 residues. This CDR3 is CASSPETGPYEQYF. The CDR3 DNA follows: TGTGCCAGCAGCCCCGAGACAGGGCCGTACGAGCAGTACTTC.

DNA of the CDR3: TGTGCCAGCAGCGAAGGGACACCTGGGGCCAACGTCCTGACTTTC. Translating it yields CASSEGTPGANVLTF. This chain connects TRBV6-4 to TRBJ2-6, with D perhaps TRBD1 (6 bases). The CDR3 has 15 residues. V lost 6 bases and J 2 bases, leaving 11 bases between the germline ends. Looked up from germline, CDR1 is MRHNA and CDR2 is SNTAGT.

The chain uses TRBV9 and TRBJ2-2; D not resolved. V was shortened by 0 bases and J by 7 bases, with 10 bases between the two germline ends. CDR3 length: 14 residues. The germline gives CDR1 SGDLS, CDR2 YYNGEE. CDR3 in amino acids: CASSVVSAGGELFF. CDR3 DNA: TGTGCCAGCAGCGTAGTGTCCGCCGGCGGGGAGCTGTTTTTT.

This clone has ten or more counts. This chain uses TRBV23-1 with TRBJ1-3, with 7 bases identical to TRBD1. TRBV23-1 counts as an open reading frame of uncertain function. This CDR3 has 18 amino acids. Trimming removed 4 bases from V and 0 bases from J; junction bases left unmatched: 12. CDR3 nucleotides: TGCGCCAGCAGTCTAGAGGACAGGACGCGACTCTCTGGAAACACCATATATTTT. Translation gives CASSLEDRTRLSGNTIYF.

V is TRBV18 and J is TRBJ1-2; a weak D match, TRBD1 (6 bases). V was pared by 2 bases and J by 4 bases, with 14 bases between. The germline gives CDR1 KGHSH, CDR2 LQKENI. CDR3 size: 15 residues. CDR3 amino acids: CASSPITGPFYGYTF. The CDR3 nucleotides are TGTGCCAGCTCACCAATAACAGGGCCCTTCTATGGCTACACCTTC.

V gene TRBV19 combines with J gene TRBJ2-7, with 8 nucleotides matching TRBD1. Trimming removed 5 bases from V and 0 bases from J; junction bases left unmatched: 6. This CDR3 region has 15 residues. In germline, CDR1 is LNHDA, CDR2 SQIVND (reference sequence). CDR3 DNA sequence: TGTGCCAGTAGTCCTTGGACAGGGAGCTCCTACGAGCAGTACTTC. This gives the protein CASSPWTGSSYEQYF.

This clone was detected only once. The chain combines TRBV24-1 with TRBJ2-1; the match to TRBD1 covers 9 bases. The CDR3 contains 17 residues. Trimming at V came to 3 bases and at J to 6 bases, leaving 11 bases not matched to a gene. Germline CDR1 and CDR2: KGHDR and SFDVKD. This CDR3 reads CATSDTPTGGVINEQFF. CDR3 bases: TGTGCCACCAGTGATACTCCTACAGGGGGCGTAATCAATGAGCAGTTCTTC.

The V and J genes are TRBV19 and TRBJ1-1; D uncertain. Germline V gives CDR1 LNHDA, CDR2 SQIVND (reference sequence). CDR3 length: 14 amino acids. The V end lost 4 bases, the J end lost 0 bases, and 9 bases lay between the germline ends. CDR3 nucleotide sequence: TGTGCCAGTAGTAGAACAAAGATGAACACTGAAGCTTTCTTT. Its protein product is CASSRTKMNTEAFF.

This chain uses TRBV6-5 with TRBJ1-1, with a weak D call TRBD1 (5 bases). Germline CDR1 is MNHEY and CDR2 is SVGAGI. The CDR3 spans 14 residues. The germline V and J ends were trimmed by 6 bases and 0 bases, with 11 bases remaining between them. The CDR3 DNA reads TGTGCCAGCAGGGGGGACTCCTTGAACACTGAAGCTTTCTTT. Its translation: CASRGDSLNTEAFF.

The CDR3 bases are TGCGCCAGCAGCTTCCTAGCGGGAGACCCACTACAAGAGACCCAGTACTTC. Amino acids: CASSFLAGDPLQETQYF. The rearrangement uses TRBV5-1 and TRBJ2-5; TRBD2 agrees at 10 bases. The germline V gene has CDR1 SGHRS and CDR2 YFSETQ. Trimming cost V 2 bases and J 2 bases; bases outside gene matches: 9. This CDR3 contains 17 residues.

This clone appeared a single time. V gene TRBV29-1 combines with J gene TRBJ2-1; the match to TRBD2 covers 8 bases. Germline CDR1 is SQVTM and CDR2 is ANQGSEA. V trimming: 7 bases; J trimming: 9 bases; junction bases outside the gene matches: 14. CDR3 length: 14 residues. CDR3 in amino acids: CSDHLAGGWGEQFF. Written as DNA, the CDR3 is TGCAGCGACCACCTAGCGGGTGGGTGGGGTGAGCAGTTCTTC.

This chain joins TRBV27 and TRBJ1-3, with D possibly matching TRBD1 (6 bases). This CDR3 region has 15 residues. Trimming shortened V by 5 bases and J by 0 bases, and 11 bases separated the two germline ends. Germline lookup yields CDR1 MNHEY and CDR2 SMNVEV (reference sequence). Here the CDR3 reads CASSADRSSGNTIYF. Here the CDR3 DNA reads TGTGCCAGCAGTGCCGACAGGTCCTCTGGAAACACCATATATTTT.

This sequence joins TRBV27 and TRBJ2-1, with TRBD2 identical over 9 bases. V shed 5 bases and J 2 bases; nucleotides not matched to a gene: 4. There are 15 residues in the CDR3. Germline V gene data show CDR1 as MNHEY and CDR2 as SMNVEV (reference sequence). The CDR3 DNA follows: TGTGCCAGCAGTCGACTAGCGGTCACCTACAATGAGCAGTTCTTC. Residues: CASSRLAVTYNEQFF.

The chain links TRBV14 to TRBJ1-2; D is perhaps TRBD1 (6 bases). V gave up 4 bases and J gave up 3 bases, with 12 bases separating them. The length of the CDR3 is 14 residues. Per the germline V gene, CDR1 is SGHDN and CDR2 is FVKESK. This CDR3 reads CASSLPGEDYGYTF. The CDR3, as DNA: TGTGCCAGCAGCCTGCCAGGGGAAGACTATGGCTACACCTTC.

This chain uses TRBV27 with TRBJ2-1, with TRBD2 identical over 11 bases. The CDR3 has 18 residues. J lost 5 bases, V lost 5 bases, and 14 bases had no gene match. CDR1 and CDR2 from the germline V gene are MNHEY and SMNVEV (reference sequence). DNA of the CDR3: TGTGCCAGCAGTCGGGGATTCTTAGCGGGAGGGCCGCACAATGAGCAGTTCTTC. Translating it yields CASSRGFLAGGPHNEQFF.

The V call is TRBV29-1, the J call TRBJ1-2; no reliable D call. The ends were cut back, 7 bases at V and 4 bases at J, with 16 bases in the middle. The CDR3 loop spans 13 amino acids. Germline-derived CDR1 and CDR2 are SQVTM and ANQGSEA. In DNA, the CDR3 is TGCAGCGGTGCGGGAGGTTGGGGCTATGGCTACACCTTC. It translates to CSGAGGWGYGYTF.